This T cell receptor (beta chain) originates from a study of T cell repertoires in cytomegalovirus infection. Across the whole study: Public TCR beta signatures indicated both CMV infection and matching HLA type. Study results and caveats: The ex vivo response was dominated by HLA-C-restricted CMV-specific TCR beta clonotypes.

From germline, CDR1 is MNHGY and CDR2 SAAAGT. This CDR3 comprises 17 residues. The ends were cut back, 8 bases at V and 2 bases at J, with 25 bases in the middle. Each CDR3 protein is one row after TCRdb ran MiXCR on the reads. The data show some 680,000 distinct CDR3 sequences, 35% to 40% seen once. Note on this clonotype: Its antigen is not known. The conserved phenylalanine or tryptophan normally closing the CDR3 is absent here, so this likely arose from a read error.

The specimen sequenced was PBMCs. The sequence came from a human donor in good health (CMV status not recorded). Some clones in this sample may be carry-over from other donors' samples. The genes are TRBV6-8 and TRBJ2-7; a possible D gene is TRBD2 (6 bases). In DNA, the CDR3 is TGTGCCAGCCAGACTAACGAAATCCTGGAGGGCCCCTACGAGCAGTACTTA. Its translation: CASQTNEILEGPYEQYL.